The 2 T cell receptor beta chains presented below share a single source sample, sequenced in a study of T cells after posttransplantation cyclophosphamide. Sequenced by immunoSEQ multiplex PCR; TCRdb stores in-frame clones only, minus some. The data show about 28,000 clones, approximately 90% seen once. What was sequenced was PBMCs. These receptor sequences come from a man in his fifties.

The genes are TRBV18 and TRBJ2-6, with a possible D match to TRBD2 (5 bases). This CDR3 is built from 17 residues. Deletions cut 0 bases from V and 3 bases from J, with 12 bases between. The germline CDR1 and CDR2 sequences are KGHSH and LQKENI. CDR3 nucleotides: TGTGCCAGCTCACCACCAGGCACTAGAGGTGGGGCCAACGTCCTGACTTTC. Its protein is CASSPPGTRGGANVLTF.

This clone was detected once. The CDR3 sequence is CAISEGQDNEKLFF. In nucleotides, the CDR3 is TGTGCCATCAGTGAAGGACAGGATAATGAAAAACTGTTTTTT. The chain carries TRBV10-3 and TRBJ1-4, with 7 bases aligning to TRBD1. CDR1 and CDR2 from the germline V gene are ENHRY and SYGVKD. This CDR3 comprises 14 residues. J gave up 4 bases and V 3 bases, and 2 bases lay outside the gene matches.